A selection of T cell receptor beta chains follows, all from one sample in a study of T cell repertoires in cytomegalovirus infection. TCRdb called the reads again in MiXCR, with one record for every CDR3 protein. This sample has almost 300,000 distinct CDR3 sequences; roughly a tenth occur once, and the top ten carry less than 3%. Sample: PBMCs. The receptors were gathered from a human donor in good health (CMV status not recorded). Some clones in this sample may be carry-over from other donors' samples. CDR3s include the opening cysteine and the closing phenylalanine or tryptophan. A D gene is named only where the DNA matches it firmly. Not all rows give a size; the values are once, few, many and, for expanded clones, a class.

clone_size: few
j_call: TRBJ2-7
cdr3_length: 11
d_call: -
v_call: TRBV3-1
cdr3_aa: CASSKGNQQYF
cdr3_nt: TGTGCCAGCAGCAAAGGGAACCAGCAGTACTTC

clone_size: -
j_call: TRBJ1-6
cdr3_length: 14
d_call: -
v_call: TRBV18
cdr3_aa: CASSPGPKNSPLHF
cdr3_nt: TGTGCCAGCTCACCAGGACCTAAAAATTCACCCCTCCACTTT

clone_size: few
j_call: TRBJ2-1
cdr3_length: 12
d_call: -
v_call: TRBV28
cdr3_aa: CASSSFRNEQFF
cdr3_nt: TGTGCCAGCAGTTCCTTTCGGAATGAGCAGTTCTTC

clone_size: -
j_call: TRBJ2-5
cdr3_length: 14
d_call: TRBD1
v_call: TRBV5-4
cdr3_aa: CASSYQGARETQYF
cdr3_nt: TGTGCCAGCAGCTATCAGGGGGCGCGGGAGACCCAGTACTTC

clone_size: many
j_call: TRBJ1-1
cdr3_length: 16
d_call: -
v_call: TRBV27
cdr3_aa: CASSPTATEGDTEAFF
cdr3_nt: TGTGCCAGCAGTCCTACGGCGACCGAAGGGGACACTGAAGCTTTCTTT

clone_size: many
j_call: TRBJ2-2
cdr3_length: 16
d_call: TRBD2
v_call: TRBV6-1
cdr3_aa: CASQFGWGGETGELFF
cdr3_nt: TGTGCCAGCCAATTCGGGTGGGGGGGAGAAACCGGGGAGCTGTTTTTT

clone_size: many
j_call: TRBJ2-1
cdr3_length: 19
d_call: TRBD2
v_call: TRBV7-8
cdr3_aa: CASSLGQLAGAPRGNEQFF
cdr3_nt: TGTGCCAGCAGCTTAGGACAACTAGCGGGAGCCCCCAGAGGCAATGAGCAGTTCTTC

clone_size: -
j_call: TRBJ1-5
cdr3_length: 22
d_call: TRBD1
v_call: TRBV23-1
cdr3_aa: CASSQPPYYGQGRISGNQPQHF
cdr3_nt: TGCGCCAGCAGTCAACCCCCTTATTACGGACAGGGGAGGATAAGTGGCAATCAGCCCCAGCATTTT

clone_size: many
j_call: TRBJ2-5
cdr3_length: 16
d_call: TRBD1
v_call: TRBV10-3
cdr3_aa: CAISESGQGASETQYF
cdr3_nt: TGTGCCATCAGTGAGTCCGGACAGGGGGCATCGGAGACCCAGTACTTC

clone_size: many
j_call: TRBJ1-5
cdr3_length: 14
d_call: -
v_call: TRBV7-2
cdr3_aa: CASSLGMGNQPQHF
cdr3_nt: TGTGCCAGCAGTTTAGGGATGGGAAATCAGCCCCAGCATTTT

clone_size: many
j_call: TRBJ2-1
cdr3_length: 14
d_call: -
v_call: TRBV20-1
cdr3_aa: CSAREILGGNEQFF
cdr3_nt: TGCAGTGCTAGGGAAATACTAGGGGGTAATGAGCAGTTCTTC

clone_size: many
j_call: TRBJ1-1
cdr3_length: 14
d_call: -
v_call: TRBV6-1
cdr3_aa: CASHPGVRNTEAFF
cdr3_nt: TGTGCCAGCCACCCTGGGGTCCGCAACACTGAAGCTTTCTTT

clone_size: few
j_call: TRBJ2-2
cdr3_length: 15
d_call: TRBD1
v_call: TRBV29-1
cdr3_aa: CSVEDRDRYTGELFF
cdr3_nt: TGCAGCGTTGAAGACCGGGACAGATACACCGGGGAGCTGTTTTTT

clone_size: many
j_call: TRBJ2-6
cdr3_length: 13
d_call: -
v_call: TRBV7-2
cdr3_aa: CASTRSGANVLTF
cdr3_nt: TGTGCCAGCACCAGATCTGGGGCCAACGTCCTGACTTTC

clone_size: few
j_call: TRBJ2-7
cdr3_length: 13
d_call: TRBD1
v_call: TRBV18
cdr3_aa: CASSPDRVGEQYF
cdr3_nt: TGTGCCAGCTCACCCGACAGGGTCGGCGAGCAGTACTTC

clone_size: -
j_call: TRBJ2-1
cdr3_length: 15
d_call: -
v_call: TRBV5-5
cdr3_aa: CASSLTGISYYEQFF
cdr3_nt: TGTGCCAGCAGCTTGACCGGGATATCCTACTATGAGCAGTTCTTC

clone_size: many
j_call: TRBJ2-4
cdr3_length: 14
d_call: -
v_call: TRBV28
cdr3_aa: CASSPDSSGNIQYF
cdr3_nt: TGTGCCAGCAGTCCGGACTCGTCCGGAAACATTCAGTACTTC

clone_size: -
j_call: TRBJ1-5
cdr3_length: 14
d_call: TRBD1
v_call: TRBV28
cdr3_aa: CASRSGGSGQPQHF
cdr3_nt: TGTGCCAGCAGATCAGGGGGCAGCGGTCAGCCCCAGCATTTT

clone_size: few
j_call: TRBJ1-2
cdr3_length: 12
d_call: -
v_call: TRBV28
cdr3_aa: CASTQQAYGYTF
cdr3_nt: TGTGCCAGCACCCAACAGGCTTATGGCTACACCTTC

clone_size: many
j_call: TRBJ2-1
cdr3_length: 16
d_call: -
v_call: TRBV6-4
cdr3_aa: CASSTGTLSSYNEQFF
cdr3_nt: TGTGCCAGCAGCACCGGGACACTCAGCTCCTACAATGAGCAGTTCTTC

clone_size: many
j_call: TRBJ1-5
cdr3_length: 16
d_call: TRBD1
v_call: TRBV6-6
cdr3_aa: CASSYPATGENQPQHF
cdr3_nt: TGTGCCAGCAGTTACCCAGCGACAGGGGAGAATCAGCCCCAGCATTTT

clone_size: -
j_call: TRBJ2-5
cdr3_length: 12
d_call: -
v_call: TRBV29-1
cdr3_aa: CSVDSPGGTQYF
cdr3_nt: TGCAGCGTGGACAGCCCGGGGGGGACCCAGTACTTC

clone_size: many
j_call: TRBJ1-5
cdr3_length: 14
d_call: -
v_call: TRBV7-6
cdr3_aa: CASSLGQGKEPQHF
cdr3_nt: TGTGCCAGCAGCTTAGGGCAGGGGAAGGAGCCCCAGCATTTT

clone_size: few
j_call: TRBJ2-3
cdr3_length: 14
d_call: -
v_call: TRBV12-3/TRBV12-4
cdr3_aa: CASTVAGSTDTQYF
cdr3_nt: TGTGCCAGCACCGTGGCCGGGAGCACAGATACGCAGTATTTT

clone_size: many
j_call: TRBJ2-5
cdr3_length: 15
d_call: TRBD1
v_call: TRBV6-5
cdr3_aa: CASSYSPGTAETQYF
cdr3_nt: TGTGCCAGCAGTTACTCGCCAGGGACAGCGGAGACCCAGTACTTC

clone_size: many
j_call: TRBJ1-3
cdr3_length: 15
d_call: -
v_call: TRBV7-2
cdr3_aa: CASSLDGSSGNTIYF
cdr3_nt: TGTGCCAGCAGCTTAGACGGCAGCTCTGGAAACACCATATATTTT